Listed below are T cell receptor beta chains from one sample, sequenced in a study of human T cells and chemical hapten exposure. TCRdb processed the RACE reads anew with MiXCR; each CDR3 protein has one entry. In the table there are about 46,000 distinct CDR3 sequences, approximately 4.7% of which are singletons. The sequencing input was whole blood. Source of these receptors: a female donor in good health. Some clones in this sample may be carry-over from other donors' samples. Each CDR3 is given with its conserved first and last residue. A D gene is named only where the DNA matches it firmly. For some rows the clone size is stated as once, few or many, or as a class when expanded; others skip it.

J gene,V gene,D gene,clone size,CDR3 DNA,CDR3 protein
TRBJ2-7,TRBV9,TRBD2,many,TGTGCCAGCAGCGTAGCCGCGACTAGCGGGGGTTACGAGCAGTACTTC,CASSVAATSGGYEQYF
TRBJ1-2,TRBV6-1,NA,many,TGTGCCAGCAGTGAAGCCAGGGCGGGTGGCTATGGCTACACCTTC,CASSEARAGGYGYTF
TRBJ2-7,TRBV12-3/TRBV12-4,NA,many,TGTGCCAGCAGTCCAGGCTACGAGCAGTACTTC,CASSPGYEQYF
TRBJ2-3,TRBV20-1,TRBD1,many,TGCAGTGCTAGCCCACAGGGGTCGTACGGTACAGATACGCAGTATTTT,CSASPQGSYGTDTQYF
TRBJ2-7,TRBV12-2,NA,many,TGTGCAAGTCGCCAGGGACAGATCTACGAGCAGTACTTC,CASRQGQIYEQYF
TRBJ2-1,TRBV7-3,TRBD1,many,TGTGCCAGCAGGGGACAGGGGAATGAGCAGTTCTTC,CASRGQGNEQFF
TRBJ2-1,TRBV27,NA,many,TGTGCCGTCATGAGCAGGGGTAACTACAATGAGCAGTTCTTC,CAVMSRGNYNEQFF
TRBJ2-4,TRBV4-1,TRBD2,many,TGCGCCAGCAGCCAAGCTGAGACTAGCCTTCTAAACATTCAGTACTTC,CASSQAETSLLNIQYF
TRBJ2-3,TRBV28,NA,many,TGTGCCAGCACGACGCTTACGGGGGGCACAGATACGCAGTATTTT,CASTTLTGGTDTQYF
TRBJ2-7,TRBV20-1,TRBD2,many,TGCAGTGCGGCTAGCGGGGGGGTGTACGAGCAGTACTTC,CSAASGGVYEQYF
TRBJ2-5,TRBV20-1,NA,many,TGCAGTGCTAGAACACCGGGGGCTAGCGCCACCAAGTACCAAGAGACCCAGTACTTC,CSARTPGASATKYQETQYF
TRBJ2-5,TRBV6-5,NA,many,TGTGCCAGCAGATCCGGAGGCCTCGGGGAGACCCAGTACTTC,CASRSGGLGETQYF
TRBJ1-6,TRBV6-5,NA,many,TGTGCCAGCAGCCGAGTTAGCTCCTATAATTCACCCCTCCACTTT,CASSRVSSYNSPLHF
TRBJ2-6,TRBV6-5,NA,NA,TGTGCCAGCAGTTACCTGGGACAATTCGCTGGGGCCAACGTCCTGACTTTC,CASSYLGQFAGANVLTF